This TCR beta chain was recorded in a study of T-cell memory formation after mild COVID-19. General study results and limits: Some clones that responded turned up in pre-infection memory, which suggests that cross-reactive memory joined in. Clones shrinking between day 15 and 85 showed a balanced CD4/CD8 split, and those that grew later tilted toward CD4+.

CDR3 length: 13 residues. V lost 4 bases and J 3 bases, leaving 10 bases between the germline ends. Germline V gene lookup returns CDR1 SGHRS and CDR2 YFSETQ. This clonotype showed up just a few times. The antigen remains undetermined. TCRdb analysed the 5' RACE reads with MiXCR anew, one entry per CDR3 protein. The sample has hundreds of thousands of distinct CDR3 sequences, about 16% seen once. The rearrangement uses TRBV5-1 and TRBJ1-2; possible D gene TRBD1, 5 bases. The sequence derives from a man between 18 and 29 years old who had mild COVID-19 (a few samples of this study predate the infection). Cell type and time point are not known. Input material: PBMCs or a T cell subset sorted from them (not recorded which). The CDR3 loop is CASSGQGDYGYTF. The CDR3 bases are TGCGCCAGCAGCGGTCAGGGTGACTATGGCTACACCTTC.